Below are 5 T cell receptor beta chains sequenced from a single sample in a study of cytomegalovirus exposure and HLA in healthy donors (TCRdb year 2017). The library was made by the immunoSEQ multiplex PCR assay. The multiplex PCR relied on a mix of 60 forward primers for TCR Vbeta segments and 13 reverse primers for TCR Jbeta segments. The clones in this table, taken by TCRdb from immuneACCESS, are in-frame only. Not every clone is retained; where verified, under half of the shortfall comes from an unresolved V gene, and the cause of the rest is unknown. Here the sample has about 110,000 clones; about three quarters occur a single time. The ten largest clones take up around 2.9% of the sample. Sequences were obtained from PBMCs. The receptors derive from a woman in her sixties in good health and CMV-seropositive.

The chain couples TRBV19 to TRBJ1-6; 7 bases are shared with TRBD1. The CDR3 runs 17 residues. The junction had 15 bases not matched to a gene; V was cut back by 5 bases and J by 8 bases. Germline loops: CDR1 LNHDA, CDR2 SQIVND (reference sequence). CDR3 protein: CASSAGQWPSKDSPLHF. CDR3 sequence (DNA): TGTGCCAGTAGTGCGGGACAGTGGCCCTCCAAAGATTCACCCCTCCACTTT.

The rearrangement uses TRBV7-3 and TRBJ1-2, with a weak D call TRBD1 (6 bases). Germline V gives CDR1 SGHTA, CDR2 FQGTGA. Trimming took off 5 bases at V and 3 bases at J, with 13 bases between the two ends. This CDR3 region has 14 residues. For the CDR3, the DNA is TGTGCCAGCAGCCCGTACAGGGTTGACTATGGCTACACCTTC. It codes for CASSPYRVDYGYTF.

The chain carries TRBV11-2 and TRBJ2-1; TRBD2 is a possible D gene (6 bases). The length of the CDR3 is 15 residues. Trimming cost V 1 base and J 6 bases, with 13 bases left between them. CDR1 SGHAT and CDR2 FQNNGV come from the germline V gene. The CDR3 region has the DNA TGTGCCAGCAGCTTAGGAGGATTCGGGAGCAATGAGCAGTTCTTC. This codes for CASSLGGFGSNEQFF.

The chain combines TRBV2 with TRBJ1-2; 8 bases are a match to TRBD1. This CDR3 region has 17 residues. From germline, CDR1 is SNHLY and CDR2 FYNNEI. V lost 7 bases and J lost 8; bases outside the gene matches: 21. CDR3 DNA: TGTGCCAGCAACCTTGAGTGGGACAGGCGACGCTATCAGGGCTACACCTTC. This encodes CASNLEWDRRRYQGYTF. Full variable domain (remainder filled in from reference TRBV2 and TRBJ1-2): EPEVTQTPSHQVTQMGQEVILRCVPISNHLYFYWYRQILGQKVEFLVSFYNNEISEKSEIFDDQFSVERPDGSNFTLKIRSTKLEDSAMYFCASNLEWDRRRYQGYTFGSGTRLTVV.

J is TRBJ2-7 and V is TRBV9, with TRBD1 matching 10 bases. Germline CDR1 is SGDLS and CDR2 is YYNGEE. The ends lost 4 bases at V and 6 bases at J; junction bases unmatched: 16. CDR3 length: 17 residues. As DNA, the CDR3 is TGTGCCAGCAGCCTACTGCCCGCCGGGACAGGGGTCGGCGAGCAGTACTTC. It specifies CASSLLPAGTGVGEQYF.